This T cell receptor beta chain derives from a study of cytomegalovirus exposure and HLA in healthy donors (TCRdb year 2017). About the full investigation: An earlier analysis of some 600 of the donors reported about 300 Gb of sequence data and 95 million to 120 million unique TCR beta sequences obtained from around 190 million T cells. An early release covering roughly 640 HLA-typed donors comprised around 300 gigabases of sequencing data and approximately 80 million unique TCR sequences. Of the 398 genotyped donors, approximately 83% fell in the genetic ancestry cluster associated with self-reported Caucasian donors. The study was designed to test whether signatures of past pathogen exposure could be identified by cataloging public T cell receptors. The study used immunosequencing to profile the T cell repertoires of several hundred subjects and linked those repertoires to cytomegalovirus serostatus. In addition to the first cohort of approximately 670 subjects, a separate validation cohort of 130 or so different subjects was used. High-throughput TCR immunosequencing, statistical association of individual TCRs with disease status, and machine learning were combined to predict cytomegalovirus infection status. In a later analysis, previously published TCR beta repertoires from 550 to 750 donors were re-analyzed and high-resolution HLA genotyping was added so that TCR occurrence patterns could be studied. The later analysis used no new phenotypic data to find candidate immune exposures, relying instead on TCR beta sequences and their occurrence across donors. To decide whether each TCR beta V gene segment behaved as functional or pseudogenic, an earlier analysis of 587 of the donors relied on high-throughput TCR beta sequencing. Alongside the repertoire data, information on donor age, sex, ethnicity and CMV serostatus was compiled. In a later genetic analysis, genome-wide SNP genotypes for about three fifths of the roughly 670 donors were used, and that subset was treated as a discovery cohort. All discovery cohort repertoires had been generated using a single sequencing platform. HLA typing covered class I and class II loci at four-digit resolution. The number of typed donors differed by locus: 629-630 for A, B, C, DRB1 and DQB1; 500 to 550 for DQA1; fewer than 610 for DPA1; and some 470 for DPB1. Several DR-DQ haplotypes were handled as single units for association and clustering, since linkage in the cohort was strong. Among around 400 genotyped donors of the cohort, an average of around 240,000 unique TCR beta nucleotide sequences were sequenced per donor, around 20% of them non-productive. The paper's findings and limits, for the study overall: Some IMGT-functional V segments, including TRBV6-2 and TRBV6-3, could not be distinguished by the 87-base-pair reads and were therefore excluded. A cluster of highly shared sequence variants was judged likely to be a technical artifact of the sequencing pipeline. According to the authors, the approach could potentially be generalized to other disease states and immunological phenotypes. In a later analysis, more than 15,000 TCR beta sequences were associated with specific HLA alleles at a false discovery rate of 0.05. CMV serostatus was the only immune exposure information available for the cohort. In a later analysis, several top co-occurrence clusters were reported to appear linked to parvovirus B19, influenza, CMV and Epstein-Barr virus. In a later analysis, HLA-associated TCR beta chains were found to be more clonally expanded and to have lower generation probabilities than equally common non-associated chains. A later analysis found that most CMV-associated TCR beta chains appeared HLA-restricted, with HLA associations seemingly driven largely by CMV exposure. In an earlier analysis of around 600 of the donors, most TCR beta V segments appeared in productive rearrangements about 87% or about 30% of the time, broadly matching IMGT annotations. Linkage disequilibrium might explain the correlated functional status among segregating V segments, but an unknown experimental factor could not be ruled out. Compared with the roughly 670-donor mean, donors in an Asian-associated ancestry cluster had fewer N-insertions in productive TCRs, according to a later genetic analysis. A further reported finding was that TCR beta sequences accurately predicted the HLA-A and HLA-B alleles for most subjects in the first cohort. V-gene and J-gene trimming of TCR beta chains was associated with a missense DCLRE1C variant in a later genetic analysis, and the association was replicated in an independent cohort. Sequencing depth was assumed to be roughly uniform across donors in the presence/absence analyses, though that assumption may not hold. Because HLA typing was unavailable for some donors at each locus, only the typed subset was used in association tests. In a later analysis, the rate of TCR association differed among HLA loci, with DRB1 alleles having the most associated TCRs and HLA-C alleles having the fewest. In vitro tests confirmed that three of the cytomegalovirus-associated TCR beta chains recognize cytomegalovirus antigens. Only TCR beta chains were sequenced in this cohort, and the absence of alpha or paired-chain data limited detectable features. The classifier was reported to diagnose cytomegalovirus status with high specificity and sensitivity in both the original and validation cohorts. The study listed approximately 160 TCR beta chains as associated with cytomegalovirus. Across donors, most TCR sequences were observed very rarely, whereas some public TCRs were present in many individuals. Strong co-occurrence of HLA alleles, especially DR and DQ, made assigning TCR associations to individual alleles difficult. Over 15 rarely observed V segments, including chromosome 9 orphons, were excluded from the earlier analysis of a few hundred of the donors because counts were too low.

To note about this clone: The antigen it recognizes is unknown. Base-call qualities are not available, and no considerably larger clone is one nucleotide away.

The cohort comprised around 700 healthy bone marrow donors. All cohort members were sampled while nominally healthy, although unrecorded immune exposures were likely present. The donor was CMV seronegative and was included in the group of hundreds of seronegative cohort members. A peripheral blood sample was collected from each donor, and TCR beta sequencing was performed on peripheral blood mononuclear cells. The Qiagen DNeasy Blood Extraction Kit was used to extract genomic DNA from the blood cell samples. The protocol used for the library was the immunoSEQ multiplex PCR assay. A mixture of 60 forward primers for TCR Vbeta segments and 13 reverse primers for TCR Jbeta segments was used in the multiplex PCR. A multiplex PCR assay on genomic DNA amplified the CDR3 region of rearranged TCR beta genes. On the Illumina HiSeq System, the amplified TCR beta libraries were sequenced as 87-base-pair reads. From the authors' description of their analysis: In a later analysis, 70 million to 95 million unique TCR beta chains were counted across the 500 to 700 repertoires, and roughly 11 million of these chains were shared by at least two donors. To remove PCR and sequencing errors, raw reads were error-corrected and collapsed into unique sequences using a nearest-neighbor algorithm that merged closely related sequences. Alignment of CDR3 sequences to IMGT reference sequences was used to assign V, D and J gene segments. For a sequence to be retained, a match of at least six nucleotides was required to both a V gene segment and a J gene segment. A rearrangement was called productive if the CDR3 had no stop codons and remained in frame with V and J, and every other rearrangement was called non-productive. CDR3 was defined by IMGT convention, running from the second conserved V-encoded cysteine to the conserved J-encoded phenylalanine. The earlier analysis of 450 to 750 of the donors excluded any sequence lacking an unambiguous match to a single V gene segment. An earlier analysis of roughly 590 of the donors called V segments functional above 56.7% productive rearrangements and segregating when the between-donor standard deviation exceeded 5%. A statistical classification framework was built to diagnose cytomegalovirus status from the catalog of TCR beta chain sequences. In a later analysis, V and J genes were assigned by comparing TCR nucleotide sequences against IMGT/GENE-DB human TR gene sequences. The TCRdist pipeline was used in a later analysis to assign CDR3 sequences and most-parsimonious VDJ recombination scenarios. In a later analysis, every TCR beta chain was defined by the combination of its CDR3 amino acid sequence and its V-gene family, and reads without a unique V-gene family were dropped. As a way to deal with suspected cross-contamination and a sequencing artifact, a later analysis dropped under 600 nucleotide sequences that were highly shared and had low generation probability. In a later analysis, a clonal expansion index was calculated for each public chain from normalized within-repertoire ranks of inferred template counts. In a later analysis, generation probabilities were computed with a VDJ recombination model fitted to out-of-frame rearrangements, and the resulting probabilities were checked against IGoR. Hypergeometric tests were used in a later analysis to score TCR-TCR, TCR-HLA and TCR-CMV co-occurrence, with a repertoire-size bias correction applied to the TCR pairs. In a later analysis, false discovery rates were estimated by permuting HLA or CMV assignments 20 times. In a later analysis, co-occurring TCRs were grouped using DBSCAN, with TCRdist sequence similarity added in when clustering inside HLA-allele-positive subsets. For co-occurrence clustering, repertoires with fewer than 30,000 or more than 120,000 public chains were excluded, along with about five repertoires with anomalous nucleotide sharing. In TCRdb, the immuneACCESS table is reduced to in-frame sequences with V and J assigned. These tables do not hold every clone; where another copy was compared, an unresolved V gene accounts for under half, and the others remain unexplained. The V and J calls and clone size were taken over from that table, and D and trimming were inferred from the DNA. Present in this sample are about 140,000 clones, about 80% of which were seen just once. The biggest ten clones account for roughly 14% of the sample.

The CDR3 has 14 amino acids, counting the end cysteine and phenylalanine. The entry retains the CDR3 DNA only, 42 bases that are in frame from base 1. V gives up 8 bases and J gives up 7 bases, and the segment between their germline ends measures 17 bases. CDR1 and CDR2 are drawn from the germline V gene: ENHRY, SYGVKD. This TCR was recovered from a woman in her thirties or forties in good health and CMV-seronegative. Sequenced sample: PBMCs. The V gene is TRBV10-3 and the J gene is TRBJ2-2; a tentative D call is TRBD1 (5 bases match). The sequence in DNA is TGTGCCATCGGGGCCCCCCAGGTCGGCGGGGAGCTGTTTTTT. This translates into CAIGAPQVGGELFF.